These 26 T cell receptor beta chains were sequenced from one sample in a study of shared clonotypes between healthy human individuals. Produced via immunoSEQ multiplex PCR; TCRdb's table is partial and in-frame only. The table has about 2 million clones, 85% to 95% seen once; the top ten hold roughly 0.13%. The sample comprised naive CD4+ T cells sorted from blood. The subset is: CD45RA+ positively selected. The source of these receptors is a man younger than 30 in good health.

In regard to this clone: The identical CDR3 is also encoded by other nucleotide sequences in the sample. The chain combines TRBV30 with TRBJ2-3; 12 positions match TRBD2. Per germline, CDR1 GTSNPN and CDR2 SVGIG (reference sequence). The CDR3 runs 15 residues. Germline trimming cut 0 bases from V and 4 bases from J; bases unmatched to any gene: 2. The CDR3 region has the DNA TGTGCCTGGAGTGTATCTAGCGGGAGGGCAGATACGCAGTATTTT. It codes for CAWSVSSGRADTQYF.

This chain connects TRBV7-9 to TRBJ1-1; a weak D match, TRBD1 (6 bases). V lost 5 bases to trimming and J lost 6 bases, with 13 bases between them. The CDR3 has 13 amino acids. From germline, CDR1 is SEHNR and CDR2 FQNEAQ (reference sequence). CDR3 bases: TGTGCCAGCAGCCGTACAGGGATCCCTGAAGCTTTCTTT. Translating gives CASSRTGIPEAFF. Full variable domain (rest looked up from reference TRBV7-9 and TRBJ1-1): DTGVSQNPRHKITKRGQNVTFRCDPISEHNRLYWYRQTLGQGPEFLTYFQNEAQLEKSRLLSDRFSAERPKGSFSTLEIQRTEQGDSAMYLCASSRTGIPEAFFGQGTRLTVV.

This chain links TRBV7-3 with TRBJ2-5, with a possible D match to TRBD2 (6 bases). The CDR3 length is 12 residues. The germline V gene encodes CDR1 SGHTA and CDR2 FQGTGA. The ends were cut back, 5 bases at V and 5 bases at J, with 9 bases in the middle. CDR3 amino acids: CASSGGGETQYF. In DNA form, the CDR3 reads TGTGCCAGCAGCGGGGGAGGCGAGACCCAGTACTTC.

Turning to this clone: The identical CDR3 is also encoded by other nucleotide sequences in the sample. This chain joins TRBV11-2 and TRBJ1-3; D unresolved. The CDR3 covers 13 residues. Trimming removed 5 bases from V and 4 bases from J, with 9 bases in between. Looked up from germline, CDR1 is SGHAT and CDR2 is FQNNGV. The CDR3 bases are TGTGCCAGCAGCCTCGGATTAGGAAACACCATATATTTT. This gives the protein CASSLGLGNTIYF.

This clone was found once. The chain is built from TRBV18 and TRBJ1-1; TRBD1 is a possible D gene (6 bases). The CDR3 totals 13 residues. V lost 6 bases and J 7 bases, leaving 15 bases between the germline ends. CDR1 is KGHSH and CDR2 is LQKENI in the germline V gene. CDR3 coding DNA: TGTGCCAGCTCTCGCGGGGACACCTATGAAGCTTTCTTT. Amino acids: CASSRGDTYEAFF.

On this clone itself: Other DNA sequences in the same sample also yield this CDR3. The chain uses TRBV5-1 and TRBJ1-5, with a weak D call TRBD1 (5 bases). Trimming cost V 0 bases and J 2 bases, with 9 bases left between them. There are 15 residues in the CDR3. Germline CDR1 is SGHRS and CDR2 is YFSETQ. The DNA of the CDR3 is TGCGCCAGCAGCTTGGGCGACAGCGGCAATCAGCCCCAGCATTTT. This sequence encodes CASSLGDSGNQPQHF.

Only one count was recorded for this clone. Other DNA sequences in this specimen translate into the identical CDR3. The chain couples TRBV19 to TRBJ2-1, with 9 bases fitting TRBD1. Germline V gene lookup returns CDR1 LNHDA and CDR2 SQIVND (reference sequence). The CDR3 is 12 amino acids. Germline trimming cut 4 bases from V and 8 bases from J; bases unmatched to any gene: 0. In DNA, the CDR3 is TGTGCCAGTAGTAGGACAGGGGATGAGCAGTTCTTC. It specifies CASSRTGDEQFF.

This clone was detected once. The chain employs TRBV5-6 and TRBJ2-3, with D perhaps matching TRBD1 or TRBD2 (5 bases each). The germline gives CDR1 SGHDT, CDR2 YYEEEE. V lost 0 bases and J lost 2, with 10 bases in between. The CDR3 contains 15 residues. In DNA form, the CDR3 reads TGTGCCAGCAGCTTGGGGGGGAAAGACACAGATACGCAGTATTTT. Residues: CASSLGGKDTDTQYF.

This chain joins TRBV20-1 and TRBJ2-1, with D possibly TRBD1 on 6 matching bases. V was cut by 3 bases and J by 16 bases, with 16 bases left in between. Germline CDR1 is DFQATT and CDR2 is SNEGSKA (reference sequence). CDR3 size: 11 residues. CDR3 nucleotide sequence: TGCAGTGCTAGTATACAGGGTCCTCACTTCTTC. Its translation is CSASIQGPHFF.

The chain uses TRBV28 and TRBJ2-3, with TRBD2 matching 8 bases. J gave up 5 bases and V 6 bases, and 16 bases lay outside the gene matches. From germline, CDR1 is MDHEN and CDR2 SYDVKM. The CDR3 contains 17 residues. The CDR3 here is CASSQGRGGPKLDTQYF. In nucleotides, the CDR3 is TGTGCCAGCAGCCAAGGACGGGGGGGGCCTAAACTAGATACGCAGTATTTT.

This sequence joins TRBV5-1 and TRBJ1-5; no definite D call. Germline assignment: CDR1 SGHRS and CDR2 YFSETQ. Deletions cut 1 base from V and 5 bases from J, with 7 bases between. The length of the CDR3 is 13 residues. CDR3 protein: CASSLMTDQPQHF. The CDR3 nucleotides are TGCGCCAGCAGCTTGATGACGGATCAGCCCCAGCATTTT.

V and J are TRBV18 and TRBJ1-2; maybe TRBD1 (5 bases). CDR1 and CDR2 (germline): KGHSH, LQKENI. The CDR3 sequence is 16 residues long. V was pared by 2 bases and J by 0 bases, with 13 bases between. CDR3 nucleotide sequence: TGTGCCAGCTCACCAATCCTCGGGGGAGCTAACTATGGCTACACCTTC. As protein: CASSPILGGANYGYTF. Full variable domain (missing parts from reference TRBV18 and TRBJ1-2): NAGVMQNPRHLVRRRGQEARLRCSPMKGHSHVYWYRQLPEEGLKFMVYLQKENIIDESGMPKERFSAEFPKEGPSILRIQQVVRGDSAAYFCASSPILGGANYGYTFGSGTRLTVV.

This chain joins TRBV6-5 and TRBJ1-1, with 7 bases fitting TRBD1. The CDR3 has 13 amino acids. Germline CDR1 and CDR2: MNHEY and SVGAGI. With V trimmed by 6 bases and J by 5 bases, 6 bases remained unmatched. The CDR3 region has the DNA TGTGCCAGCAGCCCGACAGGGATGACTGAAGCTTTCTTT. Its translation is CASSPTGMTEAFF.

The chain combines TRBV6-1 with TRBJ1-2; D is perhaps TRBD1 (6 bases). The germline CDR1 and CDR2 sequences are MNHNS and SASEGT. Trimming removed 3 bases from V and 5 bases from J, with 10 bases in between. The CDR3 runs 13 residues. CDR3 protein: CASSDQGRYGYTF. In DNA form, the CDR3 reads TGTGCCAGCAGTGATCAGGGGAGGTATGGCTACACCTTC.

The chain couples TRBV30 to TRBJ2-1, with D possibly TRBD2 on 5 matching bases. V lost 3 bases, J lost 0 bases, and 12 bases lay in between. Germline V CDR1 and CDR2: GTSNPN, SVGIG (reference sequence). The CDR3 covers 15 residues. CDR3 DNA sequence: TGTGCCTGGAGCCCTTTAGGGAGCTCCTACAATGAGCAGTTCTTC. It is translated as CAWSPLGSSYNEQFF.

The chain uses TRBV27 and TRBJ2-1; D uncertain. V shed 4 bases and J shed 0 bases, with 7 bases lying between them. The germline gives CDR1 MNHEY, CDR2 SMNVEV (reference sequence). The CDR3 loop spans 14 amino acids. CDR3 in amino acids: CASSYTPSYNEQFF. As DNA, the CDR3 is TGTGCCAGCAGTTACACCCCCTCCTACAATGAGCAGTTCTTC.

This clone was counted a single time. V and J are TRBV6-5 and TRBJ1-5; the D gene is possibly TRBD1 (5 bases). The CDR3 sequence is 14 residues long. With 6 bases removed from V and 3 bases from J, the gap between germline ends came to 12 bases. CDR1 and CDR2 from the germline V gene are MNHEY and SVGAGI. The CDR3 DNA is TGTGCCAGCAGCCCCGACAGCAACAATCAGCCCCAGCATTTT. Translating it yields CASSPDSNNQPQHF.

The rearrangement uses TRBV7-6 and TRBJ1-1; D unresolved. Germline V gene lookup returns CDR1 SGHVS and CDR2 FNYEAQ. V was pared by 5 bases and J by 3 bases, with 4 bases between. The CDR3 has 11 residues. This CDR3 is CASSPYTEAFF. The CDR3 DNA follows: TGTGCCAGCAGCCCCTACACTGAAGCTTTCTTT.

Remarks on this clone: The sample has other DNA sequences that encode this CDR3 too. The chain joins TRBV7-2 to TRBJ2-3; D is perhaps TRBD1 (5 bases). Germline V gene lookup returns CDR1 SGHTA and CDR2 FQGNSA. The CDR3 spans 13 residues. The V end lost 2 bases, the J end lost 3 bases, and 6 bases lay between the germline ends. The CDR3 sequence: CASSLQGTDTQYF. The CDR3 nucleotides are TGTGCCAGCAGCTTACAGGGTACAGATACGCAGTATTTT.

The chain uses TRBV30 and TRBJ2-4, with 7 positions matching TRBD2. The CDR3 loop spans 14 amino acids. Losses at the gene ends were 2 bases for V and 6 bases for J; bases not matched to a gene: 7. Germline V gene data show CDR1 as GTSNPN and CDR2 as SVGIG (reference sequence). As DNA, the CDR3 is TGTGCCTGGAGTATTCTGCGGGAGAGAAACATTCAGTACTTC. Translating it yields CAWSILRERNIQYF.

Concerning this clone itself: The same CDR3 is also encoded by other DNA sequences in this sample. The chain links TRBV5-1 to TRBJ1-6; 11 bases fit TRBD1. Germline lookup yields CDR1 SGHRS and CDR2 YFSETQ. J gave up 9 bases and V 0 bases, and 5 bases lay outside the gene matches. This CDR3 is built from 16 residues. This CDR3 reads CASSLGPGQGGSPLHF. In DNA form, the CDR3 reads TGCGCCAGCAGCTTGGGCCCGGGACAGGGGGGTTCACCCCTCCACTTT.

The chain carries TRBV5-1 and TRBJ1-1; no reliable D call. The CDR3 length is 14 residues. Per the germline V gene, CDR1 is SGHRS and CDR2 is YFSETQ. The V end was cut by 4 bases, the J end by 1 base, with 11 bases between. The CDR3 reads CASSPLSGNTEAFF. The CDR3 DNA sequence: TGCGCCAGCAGCCCCCTTAGCGGGAACACTGAAGCTTTCTTT.

The gene calls are TRBV13 and TRBJ1-4; the D gene is possibly TRBD1 (5 bases). V lost 6 bases and J 5 bases, leaving 10 bases between the germline ends. Looked up from germline, CDR1 is PRHDT and CDR2 is FYEKMQ (reference sequence). This CDR3 is 13 amino acids long. The CDR3 region is CASSTGGNEKLFF. The CDR3 DNA sequence: TGTGCCAGCAGTACTGGGGGGAATGAAAAACTGTTTTTT.

On this clone itself: Other DNA sequences in this specimen translate into the identical CDR3. V is TRBV30 and J is TRBJ2-2; 8 nucleotides line up with TRBD1. J was trimmed by 4 bases and V by 3 bases; bases with no gene match: 4. The germline V gene encodes CDR1 GTSNPN and CDR2 SVGIG (reference sequence). The CDR3 sequence is 14 residues long. The CDR3 sequence: CAWSGQGGTGELFF. DNA for the CDR3: TGTGCCTGGAGCGGACAGGGTGGCACCGGGGAGCTGTTTTTT. The variable domain in full, with the rest retrieved from reference TRBV30 and TRBJ2-2, is SQTIHQWPATLVQPVGSPLSLECTVEGTSNPNLYWYRQAAGRGLQLLFYSVGIGQISSEVPQNLSASRPQDRQFILSSKKLLLSDSGFYLCAWSGQGGTGELFFGEGSRLTVL.

The chain has TRBV4-1 and TRBJ2-5; 12 nucleotides match TRBD2. CDR1 and CDR2 from the germline V gene are MGHRA and YSYEKL. The length of the CDR3 is 19 residues. The ends lost 2 bases at V and 0 bases at J; junction bases unmatched: 10. Written as DNA, the CDR3 is TGCGCCAGCAGCCAAACCCTACTCCTAGCGGGGGGGCACCAAGAGACCCAGTACTTC. It translates to CASSQTLLLAGGHQETQYF.

The chain uses TRBV27 and TRBJ2-7; 9 nucleotides agree with TRBD1. The germline gives CDR1 MNHEY, CDR2 SMNVEV (reference sequence). There are 15 residues in the CDR3. V dropped 6 bases and J dropped 3; count of bases not matched to a gene: 9. The CDR3 nucleotides read TGTGCCAGCAGCCAGACAGGGGGTCGTAGCTACGAGCAGTACTTC. The encoded protein is CASSQTGGRSYEQYF.